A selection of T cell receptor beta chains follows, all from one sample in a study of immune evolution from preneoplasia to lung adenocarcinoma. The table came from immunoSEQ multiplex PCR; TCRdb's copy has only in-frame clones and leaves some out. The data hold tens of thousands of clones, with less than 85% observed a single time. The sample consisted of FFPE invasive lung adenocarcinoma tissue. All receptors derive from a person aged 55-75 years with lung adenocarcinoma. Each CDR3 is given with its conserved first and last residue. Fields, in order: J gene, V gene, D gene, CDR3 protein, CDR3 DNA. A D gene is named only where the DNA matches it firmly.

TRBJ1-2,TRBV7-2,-,CASSLSMGDDGYTF,TGTGCCAGCAGCCTCAGTATGGGGGATGATGGCTACACCTTC
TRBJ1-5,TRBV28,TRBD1,CASSFLGGEYSNQPQHF,TGTGCCAGCAGTTTCTTAGGGGGCGAGTATAGCAATCAGCCCCAGCATTTT
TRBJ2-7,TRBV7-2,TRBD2,CASSLGFGSGRSSYEQYF,TGTGCCAGCAGCTTAGGCTTCGGTAGCGGGCGGAGCTCCTACGAGCAGTACTTC
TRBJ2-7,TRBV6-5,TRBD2,CASLGTNSYEQYF,TGTGCCAGCCTTGGGACTAACTCCTACGAGCAGTACTTC
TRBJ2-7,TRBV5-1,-,CASSFGGPSYEQYF,TGCGCCAGCAGCTTCGGGGGACCCTCCTACGAGCAGTACTTC
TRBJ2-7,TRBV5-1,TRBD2,CASSLAAGGTYEQYF,TGCGCCAGCAGCTTGGCAGCGGGAGGAACCTACGAGCAGTACTTC
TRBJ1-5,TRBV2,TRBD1,CASSGTGGWQPQHF,TGTGCCAGCAGTGGGACAGGGGGCTGGCAGCCCCAGCATTTT
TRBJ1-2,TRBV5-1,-,CASSLEAGAYGYTF,TGCGCCAGCAGCTTGGAAGCAGGAGCTTATGGCTACACCTTC
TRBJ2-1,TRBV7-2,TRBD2,CASSPRLAAYNEQFF,TGTGCCAGCAGCCCCCGACTAGCAGCTTACAATGAGCAGTTCTTC
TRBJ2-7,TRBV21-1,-,CASSKASGSHHEQYF,TGTGCCAGCAGCAAAGCGAGCGGGAGTCACCACGAGCAGTACTTC
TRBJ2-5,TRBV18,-,CASSQSAGPETQYF,TGTGCCAGCTCACAATCCGCCGGGCCAGAGACCCAGTACTTC